The clone carrying this T cell receptor (beta chain) was detected a few times. Sequenced by immunoSEQ multiplex PCR; TCRdb stores in-frame clones only, minus some. The sample includes 55,000 to 85,000 clones, less than 80% seen only once; the top ten take more than 25%. V was shortened by 6 bases and J by 7 bases, with 20 bases between the two germline ends. This CDR3 region has 14 residues. The germline gives CDR1 SGHKS, CDR2 YYEKEE (reference sequence). This sample is part of a study of blood T cell repertoires in COVID-19. Turning to the study itself: Spain, Italy and the United States supplied samples that represented acute and convalescent COVID-19.

This rearrangement joins TRBV5-5 to TRBJ2-7, with D possibly being TRBD1 (5 bases). The sample consisted of peripheral blood. The sequence was collected from a man aged 55 to 70 with active or convalescent COVID-19. DNA for the CDR3: TGTGCCAGCAATTTCGAGGCAGGGCCCCGGGAGCAGTACTTC. Protein product: CASNFEAGPREQYF.